This TCR beta chain was found in a study of cytomegalovirus exposure and HLA in healthy donors. Findings of the study overall: Per published accounts, TCR beta sequences correctly predicted the HLA-A and HLA-B alleles of most subjects.

13 Jbeta primers and 60 Vbeta primers were used for the PCR. Measured with immunoSEQ multiplex PCR; TCRdb has only the in-frame clones, and not every one. Of 75,000 to 95,000 clones listed, around 77% are singletons. This clone was counted a few times. Its cognate antigen is unknown. The CDR3 contains 15 residues. V gave up 4 bases and J gave up 3 bases, with 13 bases separating them. Germline CDR1 LNHDA, CDR2 SQIVND (reference sequence). Material for sequencing was PBMCs. V usage is TRBV19 and J usage is TRBJ2-1; D may be TRBD1 (6 bases). The clonotype originates from a man between 50 and 59 years old in good health and CMV-seronegative. The CDR3 DNA reads as TGTGCCAGTAGTACCATAAGGACAGACTACAATGAGCAGTTCTTC. Translation: CASSTIRTDYNEQFF.